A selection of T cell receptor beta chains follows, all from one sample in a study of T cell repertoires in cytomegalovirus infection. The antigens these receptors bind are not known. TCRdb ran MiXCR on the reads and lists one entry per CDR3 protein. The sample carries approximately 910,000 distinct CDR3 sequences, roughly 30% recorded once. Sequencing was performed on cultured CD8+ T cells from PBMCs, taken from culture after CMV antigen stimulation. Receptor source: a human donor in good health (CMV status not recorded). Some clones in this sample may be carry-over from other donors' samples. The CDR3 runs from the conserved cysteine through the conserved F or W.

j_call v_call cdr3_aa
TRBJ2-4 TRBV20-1 CSAPNPWAKNIQYF
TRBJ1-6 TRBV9 CASSVAGLSSYNSPLHF
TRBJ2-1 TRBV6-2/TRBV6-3 CASSPFDSGREQFF
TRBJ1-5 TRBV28 CASSLLDERNNQPQHF
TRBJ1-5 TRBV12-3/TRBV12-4 CASSFPLQPQHF
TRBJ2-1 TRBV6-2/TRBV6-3 CASSAEVGSSYNEQFF
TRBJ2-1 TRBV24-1 CATSDLRTAPPNEQFF
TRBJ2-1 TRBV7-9 CASRLGLTSYNEQFF
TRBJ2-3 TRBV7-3 CASSRGEQATDTQYF
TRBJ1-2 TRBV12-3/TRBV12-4 CASSPNSHYGYTF
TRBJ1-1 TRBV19 CATIRDAGTEAFF
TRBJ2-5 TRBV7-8 CASSLKGQYQETQYF
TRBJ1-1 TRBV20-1 CSASWDLDNTEAFF
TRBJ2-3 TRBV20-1 CSARPLAGGTDTQYF
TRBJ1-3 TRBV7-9 CASSSGGNTIYF
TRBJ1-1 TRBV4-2 CASSQAGRGDTEAFF
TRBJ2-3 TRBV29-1 CSVPGENTDTQYF
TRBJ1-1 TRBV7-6 CASSPRTGRSNTEAFF
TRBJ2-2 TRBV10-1 CASSPGQINTGELFF
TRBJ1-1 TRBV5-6 CASSLGRGVGNTEAFF
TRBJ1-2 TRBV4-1 CASSQVPDREFGYTF
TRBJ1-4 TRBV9 CASSETLENEKLFF
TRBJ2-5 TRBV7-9 CASSPRQGRQETQYF